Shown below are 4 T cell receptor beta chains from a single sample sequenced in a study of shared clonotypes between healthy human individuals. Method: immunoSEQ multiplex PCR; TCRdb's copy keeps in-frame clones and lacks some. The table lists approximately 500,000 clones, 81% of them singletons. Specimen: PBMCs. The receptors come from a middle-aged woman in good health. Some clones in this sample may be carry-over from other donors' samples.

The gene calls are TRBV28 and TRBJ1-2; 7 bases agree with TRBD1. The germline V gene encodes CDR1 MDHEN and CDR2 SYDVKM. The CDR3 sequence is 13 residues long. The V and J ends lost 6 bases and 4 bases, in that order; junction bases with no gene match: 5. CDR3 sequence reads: CASSLQGTYGYTF. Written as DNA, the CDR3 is TGTGCCAGCAGCTTACAGGGGACCTATGGCTACACCTTC.

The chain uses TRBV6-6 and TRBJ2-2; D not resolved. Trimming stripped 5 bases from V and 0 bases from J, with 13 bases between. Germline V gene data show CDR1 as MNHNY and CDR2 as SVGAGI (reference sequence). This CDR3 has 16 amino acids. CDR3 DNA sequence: TGTGCCAGCAGTCCGGTACAGACCACGAACACCGGGGAGCTGTTTTTT. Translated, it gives CASSPVQTTNTGELFF.

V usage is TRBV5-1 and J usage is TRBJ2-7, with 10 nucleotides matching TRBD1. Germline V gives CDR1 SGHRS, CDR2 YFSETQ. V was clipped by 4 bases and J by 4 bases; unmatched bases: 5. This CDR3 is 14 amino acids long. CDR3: CASSPTGGAYEQYF. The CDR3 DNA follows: TGCGCCAGCAGCCCGACAGGGGGCGCGTACGAGCAGTACTTC.

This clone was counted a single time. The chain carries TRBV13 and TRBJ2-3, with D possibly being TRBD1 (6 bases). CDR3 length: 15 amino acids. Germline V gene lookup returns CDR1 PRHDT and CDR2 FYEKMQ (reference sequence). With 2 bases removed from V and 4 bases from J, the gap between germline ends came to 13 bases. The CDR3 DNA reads TGTGCCAGCAGCTTACCGGGACAATCCGCAGATACGCAGTATTTT. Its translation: CASSLPGQSADTQYF.